This TCR delta chain comes out of a study of delta chains in infants with herpesvirus infections (dated 2023 in TCRdb). Regarding the complete study: To characterize gammadelta T cell responses to primary cytomegalovirus (CMV) infection, researchers prospectively followed a birth cohort of Ugandan infants starting at birth. A public fetal Vdelta1/Vgamma8 gammadelta TCR clonotype was searched for in infants infected with CMV after birth. gammadelta TCRs were sequenced from PBMC of 18 CMV-infected infants (one congenitally infected) and 8 CMV-uninfected infants with enough sample available. Blood samples from the infants were grouped into approximate ages of 1.5, 4, 8 and 12 months. Previously published Belgian fetal and cord blood gammadelta TCR data were included only for comparison and were not generated in this cohort.

For this clone: Its antigen has not been determined. Per-base quality was not reported, and no clone a single base away is much larger than it.

According to the germline V gene, CDR1 reads TSWWSYY and CDR2 reads QGS. The germline V end is reduced by 1 base and the J end by 0 bases; junction bases left unmatched: 21. The CDR3, cysteine through phenylalanine, is 26 amino acids long. Only the CDR3 portion is preserved as DNA: 78 bases, with reading frame beginning at the first base. What the research found in general, with its limitations: The authors noted a small sample size and no race- or environment-matched controls, since nearly all Ugandans acquire CMV before adulthood. Of 18 CMV-infected infants, several carried the public Vdelta1 clonotype: the congenitally infected infant plus three who were infected postnatally before 120 days of age. The public clonotype was found only at the first time point after infection and was absent in uninfected infants and in those infected after 120 days. Public-clonotype frequency among Vdelta1 cells appeared to correlate inversely with age at infection and decayed rapidly, seemingly not persisting beyond around 9 weeks. The public clonotype might still be present below the detection limit in CMV-uninfected infants.

The library was made by RT-PCR. To generate TCR cDNA, PBMC RNA underwent reverse transcription with SuperScript II using gamma-chain- and delta-chain-specific primers. After purification with AMPure XP beads, the cDNA was amplified and indexed with Illumina adapters using the Nextera XT Index Kit. Sequencing of the gammadelta TCR libraries was done on an Illumina MiSeq using a V2 300-cycle kit. The original pipeline was this. Using MiXCR v2.1.12, CDR3 sequences were assembled, and reads were mapped onto D, J and V genes obtained from GenBank. VDJtools v1.2.1 was used to carry out repertoire analyses of the CDR3 clonotypes. TCRdb reran clone calling on the public reads with CATT; rows sharing one DNA sequence were then combined. TCRdb, rather than the study authors, made the V and J calls. The sample table shows 2,500 to 4,000 delta-chain clones, and around a third are seen once. Clones ranked in the top ten supply around 8% of the sample.

In Kampala, Uganda, pregnant women receiving prenatal care were recruited and their infants were enrolled, and documentation of maternal HIV status was required. Families received weekly visits, and collection of infant clinical information, oral swabs and peripheral blood began at 6 weeks of age and continued every 4 months after that. After blood was collected in heparin tubes, PBMC were isolated using Ficoll-Paque density gradient centrifugation and then cryopreserved. The chain is assembled from TRDV1 and TRDJ3; TRDD3 aligns with 13 central bases. The sample in question was peripheral blood, obtained at time point 3 of longitudinal follow-up. This receptor was identified in a human donor who was a Ugandan infant, either HIV-exposed or HIV-unexposed (not recorded which). The CDR3 corresponds to CALGERAPRPFTGGYASSWDTRQMFF. The nucleotide sequence is given as TGTGCTCTTGGGGAACGAGCTCCTAGGCCCTTTACTGGGGGATACGCGAGCTCCTGGGACACCCGACAGATGTTTTTC.